These 29 T cell receptor beta chains were all obtained from the same sample, sequenced in a study of blood T cell repertoires in COVID-19. Assay: immunoSEQ multiplex PCR; the TCRdb copy retains only in-frame clones and omits some. There are 100,000 to 150,000 clones in the sample; 83% occur only once, and about 6% lies in the top ten. Material for sequencing was peripheral blood. These receptors were obtained from a man older than 75 with active or convalescent COVID-19.

CDR3 loop: CASSLGYEQFF. The CDR3 DNA follows: TGTGCCAGCAGCCTAGGCTATGAGCAGTTCTTC. This chain uses TRBV5-4 with TRBJ2-1; no definite D call. The CDR3 is made up of 11 amino acids. The V end was cut by 4 bases, the J end by 8 bases, with 7 bases between. Germline V gene lookup returns CDR1 SGHNT and CDR2 YYREEE (reference sequence).

The count of this clone is one. This chain joins TRBV19 and TRBJ1-4; D perhaps matches TRBD1 (5 bases). The V end was cut by 5 bases, the J end by 10 bases, with 11 bases between. CDR3 length: 12 amino acids. Germline V CDR1 and CDR2: LNHDA, SQIVND (reference sequence). The CDR3 is CASSGGEGKLFF. CDR3 bases: TGTGCCAGTAGTGGAGGGGAAGGAAAACTGTTTTTT.

About this clone itself: This sample also contains other DNA sequences that code for the same CDR3. The chain links TRBV28 to TRBJ1-1; tentatively, D is TRBD1 (5 bases). V lost 6 bases, J lost 2 bases, and 10 bases lay in between. The V gene's germline CDR1 is MDHEN and CDR2 SYDVKM. This CDR3 comprises 13 residues. The CDR3, as DNA: TGTGCCAGCAGCTTCGGGGGAAACACTGAAGCTTTCTTT. Amino acids: CASSFGGNTEAFF.

The rearrangement links TRBV19 to TRBJ1-5; D is possibly TRBD1 (6 bases). Trimming stripped 6 bases from V and 2 bases from J, with 14 bases between. Germline loops: CDR1 LNHDA, CDR2 SQIVND (reference sequence). The CDR3 has 15 amino acids. The CDR3 sequence is CASSRQAGGNQPQHF. The DNA for the CDR3 is TGTGCCAGTAGCCGACAGGCGGGGGGCAATCAGCCCCAGCATTTT.

The chain links TRBV7-9 to TRBJ2-1, with D possibly being TRBD1 (7 bases). CDR1 and CDR2 from the germline V gene are SEHNR and FQNEAQ (reference sequence). There are 15 residues in the CDR3. V lost 4 bases and J 3 bases, leaving 13 bases between the germline ends. Here the CDR3 reads CASSSAGTVYNEQFF. CDR3 nucleotide sequence: TGTGCCAGCAGCTCCGCGGGGACAGTCTACAATGAGCAGTTCTTC.

This clone was seen a few times. The V gene is TRBV5-1, the J gene TRBJ1-2; the D gene is possibly TRBD1 (5 bases). The CDR3 is 14 amino acids. V lost 5 bases to trimming and J lost 8 bases, with 19 bases between them. Germline CDR1 reads SGHRS; CDR2 reads YFSETQ. CDR3 in amino acids: CASSAGTAEWGYTF. The CDR3 DNA reads as TGCGCCAGCAGTGCCGGGACTGCGGAGTGGGGCTACACCTTC.

The sample holds one count of this clone. The V gene is TRBV19, the J gene TRBJ2-7; maybe TRBD1 (5 bases). The CDR3 length is 12 residues. Trimming took off 5 bases at V and 3 bases at J, with 8 bases between the two ends. CDR1 is LNHDA and CDR2 is SQIVND in the germline V gene (reference sequence). As DNA, the CDR3 is TGTGCCAGTAGTTCAGGGTTCTACGAGCAGTACTTC. This sequence encodes CASSSGFYEQYF. Drawing the rest from reference TRBV19 and TRBJ2-7, the complete variable domain is DGGITQSPKYLFRKEGQNVTLSCEQNLNHDAMYWYRQDPGQGLRLIYYSQIVNDFQKGDIAEGYSVSREKKESFPLTVTSAQKNPTAFYLCASSSGFYEQYFGPGTRLTVT.

Here the CDR3 DNA reads TGTGCCAGCAGCTCTCCTAGCGGGGCAGATACGCAGTATTTT. This encodes CASSSPSGADTQYF. This rearrangement joins TRBV5-5 to TRBJ2-3, with TRBD2 matching over 9 bases. The length of the CDR3 is 14 residues. Per the germline V gene, CDR1 is SGHKS and CDR2 is YYEKEE (reference sequence). V trimming: 3 bases; J trimming: 4 bases; junction bases outside the gene matches: 3.

This clone was picked up one time. V gene TRBV12-3 or TRBV12-4 combines with J gene TRBJ1-5; D is unresolved. V gave up 5 bases and J gave up 7 bases, with 9 bases separating them. The CDR3 is made up of 12 amino acids. CDR3 in amino acids: CASSVSGQPQHF. The DNA for the CDR3 is TGTGCCAGCAGTGTCTCAGGCCAGCCCCAGCATTTT.

As DNA, the CDR3 is TGTGCCAGCAGCGTAGCTATGGCAGGGCTGTCACCCCTCCACTTT. Its protein is CASSVAMAGLSPLHF. This chain joins TRBV9 and TRBJ1-6, with D possibly TRBD1 on 5 matching bases. With 0 bases removed from V and 10 bases from J, the gap between germline ends came to 14 bases. Per the germline V gene, CDR1 is SGDLS and CDR2 is YYNGEE. The CDR3 consists of 15 residues.

About this clone itself: The same CDR3 also results from other DNA sequences found in this sample. This rearrangement joins TRBV19 to TRBJ1-2; 7 positions match TRBD1. The CDR3 length is 13 residues. V gave up 1 base and J gave up 7 bases; unmatched junction bases: 3. CDR1 and CDR2 (germline): LNHDA, SQIVND (reference sequence). CDR3 in amino acids: CASSIGTGAGYTF. In DNA form, the CDR3 reads TGTGCCAGTAGTATAGGGACAGGTGCTGGCTACACCTTC.

This sequence joins TRBV4-2 and TRBJ1-4; 9 positions agree with TRBD1. Losses at the gene ends were 6 bases for V and 7 bases for J; bases not matched to a gene: 9. Germline V CDR1 and CDR2: LGHNA, YNFKEQ. CDR3 length: 15 residues. The CDR3 coding sequence is TGTGCCAGCAGGCCCGGACAGGGGTTAAGTGAAAAACTGTTTTTT. Translating it yields CASRPGQGLSEKLFF.

The chain couples TRBV11-2 to TRBJ2-7, with 7 bases matching TRBD1. CDR1 and CDR2 (germline): SGHAT, FQNNGV. V shed 1 base and J 2 bases; nucleotides not matched to a gene: 5. The CDR3 has 15 amino acids. The CDR3 here is CASSLGGTVTYEQYF. The DNA for the CDR3 is TGTGCCAGCAGCTTAGGGGGGACAGTAACCTACGAGCAGTACTTC.

This CDR3 reads CASRLPGQNMNTEAFF. DNA for the CDR3: TGTGCAAGTCGCTTGCCGGGACAGAACATGAACACTGAAGCTTTCTTT. V usage is TRBV12-2 and J usage is TRBJ1-1; the table assigns TRBD1, which was not confirmed against the DNA. TRBV12-2 is termed a pseudogene. The CDR3 sequence is 16 residues long.

The genes are TRBV5-6 and TRBJ1-4, with D unclear. The germline V gene encodes CDR1 SGHDT and CDR2 YYEEEE. This CDR3 contains 13 residues. V was clipped by 4 bases and J by 7 bases, with 11 bases between them. CDR3 sequence reads: CASSPTLSEKLFF. The CDR3 DNA reads as TGTGCCAGCAGCCCAACGCTCAGTGAAAAACTGTTTTTT.

Many counts were recorded for this clone. This sequence joins TRBV9 and TRBJ1-1; D possibly corresponds to TRBD1 (5 bases). V was clipped by 2 bases and J by 1 base, with 9 bases between them. Germline CDR1 is SGDLS and CDR2 is YYNGEE. The CDR3 contains 14 residues. The CDR3 here is CASSVEGANTEAFF. The CDR3 DNA reads as TGTGCCAGCAGCGTGGAAGGGGCGAACACTGAAGCTTTCTTT.

The chain carries TRBV5-5 and TRBJ1-6; TRBD1 might be the D (6 bases). Trimming removed 0 bases from V and 8 bases from J, with 12 bases in between. Germline V CDR1 and CDR2: SGHKS, YYEKEE (reference sequence). The CDR3 contains 15 residues. CDR3 DNA sequence: TGTGCCAGCAGCTTGGGGGCAGGGGTGGATTCACCCCTCCACTTT. The encoded protein is CASSLGAGVDSPLHF.

The chain joins TRBV7-2 to TRBJ2-7, with D perhaps matching TRBD1 (6 bases). V shed 8 bases and J shed 1 base, with 12 bases lying between them. The CDR3 sequence is 13 residues long. Germline V gene data show CDR1 as SGHTA and CDR2 as FQGNSA. In DNA, the CDR3 is TGTGCCAGCGGTTGGGACAATTCCTACGAGCAGTACTTC. Its protein product is CASGWDNSYEQYF.

This rearrangement joins TRBV5-6 to TRBJ1-5; TRBD1 might be the D (6 bases). V was clipped by 4 bases and J by 2 bases, with 10 bases between them. CDR1 is SGHDT and CDR2 is YYEEEE in the germline V gene. This CDR3 is 14 amino acids long. This CDR3 reads CASSVGGGNQPQHF. In DNA form, the CDR3 reads TGTGCCAGCAGCGTAGGGGGAGGCAATCAGCCCCAGCATTTT. Filled out from reference TRBV5-6 and TRBJ1-5, the complete variable domain reads DAGVTQSPTHLIKTRGQQVTLRCSPKSGHDTVSWYQQALGQGPQFIFQYYEEEERQRGNFPDRFSGHQFPNYSSELNVNALLLGDSALYLCASSVGGGNQPQHFGDGTRLSIL.

The gene calls are TRBV9 and TRBJ2-3; 7 nucleotides agree with TRBD1. Trimming at V came to 0 bases and at J to 2 bases, leaving 3 bases not matched to a gene. The V gene's germline CDR1 is SGDLS and CDR2 YYNGEE. The CDR3 is made up of 15 amino acids. CDR3 sequence reads: CASSVGGGHTDTQYF. The CDR3 DNA reads as TGTGCCAGCAGCGTAGGAGGGGGCCACACAGATACGCAGTATTTT.

The chain has TRBV7-2 and TRBJ2-7, with 10 bases that match TRBD2. The CDR3 totals 15 residues. Trimming cost V 2 bases and J 4 bases; bases outside gene matches: 5. Germline V CDR1 and CDR2: SGHTA, FQGNSA. DNA of the CDR3: TGTGCCAGCAGCTTAAGCGGGGGGGCCGAATACGAGCAGTACTTC. Amino acid sequence: CASSLSGGAEYEQYF.

The sample holds one count of this clone. The chain joins TRBV5-1 to TRBJ2-7; D gene uncertain. The germline CDR1 and CDR2 sequences are SGHRS and YFSETQ. This CDR3 contains 14 residues. The germline V and J ends were trimmed by 2 bases and 2 bases, with 11 bases remaining between them. CDR3 residues: CASSFYRAAYEQYF. Written as DNA, the CDR3 is TGCGCCAGCAGCTTCTACAGAGCTGCCTACGAGCAGTACTTC.

This chain links TRBV11-3 with TRBJ2-5, with a weak D call TRBD2 (6 bases). V gave up 4 bases and J gave up 4 bases, with 10 bases separating them. CDR3 length: 13 amino acids. In germline, CDR1 is SGHNT, CDR2 YENEEA. The CDR3 is CASSSSGPETQYF. DNA for the CDR3: TGTGCCAGCAGCTCCAGCGGGCCAGAGACCCAGTACTTC.

This chain connects TRBV7-2 to TRBJ1-2, with D possibly matching TRBD1 (6 bases). The CDR3 length is 14 residues. Germline CDR1 reads SGHTA; CDR2 reads FQGNSA. V shed 5 bases and J shed 6 bases, with 16 bases lying between them. CDR3 sequence reads: CASSRIGGANGYTF. In DNA form, the CDR3 reads TGTGCCAGCAGCCGGATAGGGGGGGCGAATGGCTACACCTTC. The full variable domain, with the rest looked up from reference TRBV7-2 and TRBJ1-2, is GAGVSQSPSNKVTEKGKDVELRCDPISGHTALYWYRQSLGQGLEFLIYFQGNSAPDKSGLPSDRFSAERTGGSVSTLTIQRTQQEDSAVYLCASSRIGGANGYTFGSGTRLTVV.

This sequence joins TRBV28 and TRBJ2-6; 8 bases fit TRBD1. The germline CDR1 and CDR2 sequences are MDHEN and SYDVKM. V lost 4 bases and J lost 4; bases outside the gene matches: 15. This CDR3 region has 19 residues. The DNA of the CDR3 is TGTGCCAGCAGTTCACGGACAGGGCAAAAAGAGTGGGGGGCCAACGTCCTGACTTTC. Amino acids: CASSSRTGQKEWGANVLTF. The entire variable domain, with the rest obtained from reference TRBV28 and TRBJ2-6, is as follows: DVKVTQSSRYLVKRTGEKVFLECVQDMDHENMFWYRQDPGLGLRLIYFSYDVKMKEKGDIPEGYSVSREKKERFSLILESASTNQTSMYLCASSSRTGQKEWGANVLTFGAGSRLTVL.

V is TRBV9 and J is TRBJ2-3; TRBD2 agrees at 7 bases. CDR1 and CDR2 from the germline V gene are SGDLS and YYNGEE. V dropped 4 bases and J dropped 6; count of bases not matched to a gene: 2. This CDR3 contains 12 residues. The CDR3 reads CASSQTSDTQYF. CDR3 sequence (DNA): TGTGCCAGCAGCCAGACTAGCGATACGCAGTATTTT.

This clone was counted once. V is TRBV4-2 and J is TRBJ2-7; perhaps TRBD2 as D (6 bases). The CDR3 extends over 16 amino acids. V dropped 2 bases and J dropped 2 bases, with 16 bases sitting between them. Germline CDR1 is LGHNA and CDR2 is YNFKEQ. The CDR3 region is CASSQKAGTGTYEQYF. The CDR3, as DNA: TGTGCCAGCAGCCAAAAAGCGGGTACCGGGACCTACGAGCAGTACTTC.

This chain connects TRBV6-2 or TRBV6-3 to TRBJ1-1, with TRBD1 identical over 8 bases. Unmatched junction bases numbered 11, after V lost 5 bases and J lost 0 bases. The CDR3 loop spans 17 amino acids. The germline CDR1 and CDR2 sequences are MNHEY and SVGEGT. CDR3 nucleotides: TGTGCCAGCAGTACAGGACAGGGCCGGGGGATGAACACTGAAGCTTTCTTT. This encodes CASSTGQGRGMNTEAFF.

The chain employs TRBV5-1 and TRBJ1-1; D is possibly TRBD1 (5 bases). The V gene lost 0 bases and the J gene lost 3 bases, with 12 bases spanning the gap. This CDR3 spans 15 amino acids. Germline V gene lookup returns CDR1 SGHRS and CDR2 YFSETQ. The CDR3 DNA is TGCGCCAGCAGCTTGGTGCAGGGTTCGTACACTGAAGCTTTCTTT. Amino acids: CASSLVQGSYTEAFF. The full variable domain, with the rest looked up from reference TRBV5-1 and TRBJ1-1, is KAGVTQTPRYLIKTRGQQVTLSCSPISGHRSVSWYQQTPGQGLQFLFEYFSETQRNKGNFPGRFSGRQFSNSRSEMNVSTLELGDSALYLCASSLVQGSYTEAFFGQGTRLTVV.